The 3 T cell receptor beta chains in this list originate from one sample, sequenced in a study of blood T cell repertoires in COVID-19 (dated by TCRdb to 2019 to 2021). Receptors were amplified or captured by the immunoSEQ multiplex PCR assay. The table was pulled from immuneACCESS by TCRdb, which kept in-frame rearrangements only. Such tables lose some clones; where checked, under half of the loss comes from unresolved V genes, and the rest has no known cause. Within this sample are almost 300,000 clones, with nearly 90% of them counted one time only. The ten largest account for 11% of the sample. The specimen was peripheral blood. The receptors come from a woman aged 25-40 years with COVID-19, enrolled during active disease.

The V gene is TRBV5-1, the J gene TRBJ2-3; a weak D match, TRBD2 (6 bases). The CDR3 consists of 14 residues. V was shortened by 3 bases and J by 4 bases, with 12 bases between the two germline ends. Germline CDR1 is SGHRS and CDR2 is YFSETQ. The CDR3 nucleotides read TGCGCCAGCAGCTCCTGGGGGGTGGCAGATACGCAGTATTTT. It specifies CASSSWGVADTQYF. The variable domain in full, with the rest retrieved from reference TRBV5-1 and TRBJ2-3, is KAGVTQTPRYLIKTRGQQVTLSCSPISGHRSVSWYQQTPGQGLQFLFEYFSETQRNKGNFPGRFSGRQFSNSRSEMNVSTLELGDSALYLCASSSWGVADTQYFGPGTRLTVL.

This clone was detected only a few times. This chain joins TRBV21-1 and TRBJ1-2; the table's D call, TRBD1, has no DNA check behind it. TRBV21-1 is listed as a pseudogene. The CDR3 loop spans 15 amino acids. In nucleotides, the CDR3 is TGTGCCAGCAGCAAAGTCCGACAGGCTCTCTATGGCTACACCTTC. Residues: CASSKVRQALYGYTF.

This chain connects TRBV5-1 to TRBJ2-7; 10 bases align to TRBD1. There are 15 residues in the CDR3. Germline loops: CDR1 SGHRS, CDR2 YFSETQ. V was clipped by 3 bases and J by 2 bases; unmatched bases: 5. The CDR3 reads CASSSRQGATYEQYF. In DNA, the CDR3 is TGCGCCAGCAGCTCCCGACAGGGGGCAACCTACGAGCAGTACTTC.